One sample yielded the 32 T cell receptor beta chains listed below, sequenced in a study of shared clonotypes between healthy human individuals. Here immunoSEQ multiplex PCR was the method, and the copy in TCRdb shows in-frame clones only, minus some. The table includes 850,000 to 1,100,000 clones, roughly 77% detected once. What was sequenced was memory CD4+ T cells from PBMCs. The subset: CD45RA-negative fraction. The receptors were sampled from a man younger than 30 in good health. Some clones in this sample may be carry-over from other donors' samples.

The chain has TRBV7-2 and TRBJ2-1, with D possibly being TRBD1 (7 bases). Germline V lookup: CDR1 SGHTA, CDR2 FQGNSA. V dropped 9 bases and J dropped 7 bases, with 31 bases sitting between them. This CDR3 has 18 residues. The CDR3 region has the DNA TGTGCCAGTTCACGACAGGGCAATTCGGGCTCAGGGGGGAATGAGCAGTTCTTC. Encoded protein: CASSRQGNSGSGGNEQFF. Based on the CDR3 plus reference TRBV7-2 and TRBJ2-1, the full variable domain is GAGVSQSPSNKVTEKGKDVELRCDPISGHTALYWYRQSLGQGLEFLIYFQGNSAPDKSGLPSDRFSAERTGGSVSTLTIQRTQQEDSAVYLCASSRQGNSGSGGNEQFFGPGTRLTVL.

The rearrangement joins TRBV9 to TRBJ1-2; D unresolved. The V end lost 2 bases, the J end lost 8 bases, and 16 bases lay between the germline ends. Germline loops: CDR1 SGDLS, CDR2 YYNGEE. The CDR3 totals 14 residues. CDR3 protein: CASSVGPRALGYTF. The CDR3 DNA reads TGTGCCAGCAGCGTGGGCCCGAGGGCGCTCGGCTACACCTTC. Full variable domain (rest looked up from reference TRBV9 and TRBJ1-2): DSGVTQTPKHLITATGQRVTLRCSPRSGDLSVYWYQQSLDQGLQFLIQYYNGEERAKGNILERFSAQQFPDLHSELNLSSLELGDSALYFCASSVGPRALGYTFGSGTRLTVV.

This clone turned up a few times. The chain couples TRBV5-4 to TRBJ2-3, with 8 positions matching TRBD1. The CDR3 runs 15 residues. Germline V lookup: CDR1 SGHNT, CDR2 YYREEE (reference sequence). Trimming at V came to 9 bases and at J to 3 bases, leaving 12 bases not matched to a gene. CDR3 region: CATRDRSRETDTQYF. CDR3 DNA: TGTGCCACCCGGGACAGGTCTCGGGAGACAGATACGCAGTATTTT.

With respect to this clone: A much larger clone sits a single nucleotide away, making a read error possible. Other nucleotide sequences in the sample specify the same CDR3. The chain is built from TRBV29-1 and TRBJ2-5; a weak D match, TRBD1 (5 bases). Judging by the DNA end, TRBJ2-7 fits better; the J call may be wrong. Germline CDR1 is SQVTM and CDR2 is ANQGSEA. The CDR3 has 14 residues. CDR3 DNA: TGCAGCGTTGGGCAGGGAAATATGTACTACGAGCAGTACTTC. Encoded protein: CSVGQGNMYYEQYF.

CDR3 protein: CASSTPTNGRTSTIYF. The CDR3 coding sequence is TGTGCCAGCAGCACTCCGACGAATGGGAGGACGTCCACCATATATTTT. This rearrangement joins TRBV7-9 to TRBJ1-3, with D unclear. The ends were cut back, 5 bases at V and 9 bases at J, with 23 bases in the middle. CDR3 length: 16 residues. The V gene's germline CDR1 is SEHNR and CDR2 FQNEAQ (reference sequence).

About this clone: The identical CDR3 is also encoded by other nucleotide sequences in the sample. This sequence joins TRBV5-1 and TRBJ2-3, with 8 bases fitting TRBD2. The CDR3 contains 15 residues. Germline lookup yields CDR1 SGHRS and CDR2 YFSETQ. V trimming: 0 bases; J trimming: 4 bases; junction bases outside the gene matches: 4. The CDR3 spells CASSLVAGGADTQYF. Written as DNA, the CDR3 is TGCGCCAGCAGCTTGGTGGCGGGAGGCGCAGATACGCAGTATTTT.

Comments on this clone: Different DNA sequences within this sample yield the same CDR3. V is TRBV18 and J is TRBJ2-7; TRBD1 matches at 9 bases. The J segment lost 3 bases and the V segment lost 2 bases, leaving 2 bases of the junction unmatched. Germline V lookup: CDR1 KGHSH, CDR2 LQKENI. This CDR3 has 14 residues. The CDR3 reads CASSPGTGNYEQYF. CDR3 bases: TGTGCCAGCTCACCAGGGACAGGGAACTACGAGCAGTACTTC.

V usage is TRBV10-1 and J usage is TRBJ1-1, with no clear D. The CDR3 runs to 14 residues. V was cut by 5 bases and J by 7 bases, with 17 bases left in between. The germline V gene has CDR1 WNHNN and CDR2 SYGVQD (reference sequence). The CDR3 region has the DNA TGCGCCAGCAGTTACGACCCTGCCCGGGGTGAAGCTTTCTTT. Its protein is CASSYDPARGEAFF.

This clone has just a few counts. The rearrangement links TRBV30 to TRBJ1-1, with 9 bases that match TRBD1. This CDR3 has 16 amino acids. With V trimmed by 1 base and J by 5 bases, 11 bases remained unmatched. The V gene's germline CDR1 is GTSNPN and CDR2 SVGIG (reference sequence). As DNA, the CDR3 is TGTGCCTGGAGTGATCCCGCAGGACAGGGGAATACTGAAGCTTTCTTT. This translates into CAWSDPAGQGNTEAFF.

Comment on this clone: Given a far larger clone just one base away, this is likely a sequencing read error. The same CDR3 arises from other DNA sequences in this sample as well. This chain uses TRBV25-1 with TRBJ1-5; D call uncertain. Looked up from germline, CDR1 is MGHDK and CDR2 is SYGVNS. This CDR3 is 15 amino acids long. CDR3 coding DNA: TGTGCCAGCAGCCCATCCGTGGGGAGCAAACAGCCCCAGCATTTT. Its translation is CASSPSVGSKQPQHF.

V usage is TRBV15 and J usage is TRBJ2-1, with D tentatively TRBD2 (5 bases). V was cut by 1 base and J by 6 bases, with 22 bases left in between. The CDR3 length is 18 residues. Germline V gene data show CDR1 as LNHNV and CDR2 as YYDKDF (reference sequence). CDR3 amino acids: CATSRGRETKTPRNEQFF. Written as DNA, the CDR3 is TGTGCCACCAGCAGAGGAAGGGAGACTAAAACCCCCCGCAATGAGCAGTTCTTC.

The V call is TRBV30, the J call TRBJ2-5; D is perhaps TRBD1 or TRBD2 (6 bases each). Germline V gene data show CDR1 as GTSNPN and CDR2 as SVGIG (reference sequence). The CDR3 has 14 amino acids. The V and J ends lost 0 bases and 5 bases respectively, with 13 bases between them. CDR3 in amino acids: CAWSVRGRGETQYF. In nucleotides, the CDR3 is TGTGCCTGGAGTGTACGGGGGCGCGGGGAGACCCAGTACTTC.

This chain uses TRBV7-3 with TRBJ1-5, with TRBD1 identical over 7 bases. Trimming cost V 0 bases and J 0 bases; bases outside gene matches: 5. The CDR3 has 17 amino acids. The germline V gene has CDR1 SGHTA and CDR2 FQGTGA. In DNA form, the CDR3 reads TGTGCCAGCAGCTTAACGCGGGACAGAGATAGCAATCAGCCCCAGCATTTT. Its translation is CASSLTRDRDSNQPQHF.

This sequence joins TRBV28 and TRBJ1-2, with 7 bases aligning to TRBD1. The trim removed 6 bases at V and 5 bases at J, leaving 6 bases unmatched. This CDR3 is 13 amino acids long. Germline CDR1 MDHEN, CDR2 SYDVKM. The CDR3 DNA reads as TGTGCCAGCAGGGTTGGACAGGATTATGGCTACACCTTC. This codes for CASRVGQDYGYTF.

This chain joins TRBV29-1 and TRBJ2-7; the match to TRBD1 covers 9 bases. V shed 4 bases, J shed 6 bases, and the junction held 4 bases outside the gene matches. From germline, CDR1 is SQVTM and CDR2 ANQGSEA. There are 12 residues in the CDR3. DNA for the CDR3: TGCAGCGTTGCCACAGGGGGCGGCGAGCAGTACTTC. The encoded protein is CSVATGGGEQYF.

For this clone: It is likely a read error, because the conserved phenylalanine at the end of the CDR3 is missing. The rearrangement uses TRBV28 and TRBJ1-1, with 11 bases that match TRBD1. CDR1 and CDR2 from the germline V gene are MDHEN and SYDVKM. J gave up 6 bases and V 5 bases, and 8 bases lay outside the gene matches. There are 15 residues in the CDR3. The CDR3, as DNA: TGTGCCAGCAGTCTAGGGACAGGGGGTTTTCCTGAAGCTTTCCTT. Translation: CASSLGTGGFPEAFL.

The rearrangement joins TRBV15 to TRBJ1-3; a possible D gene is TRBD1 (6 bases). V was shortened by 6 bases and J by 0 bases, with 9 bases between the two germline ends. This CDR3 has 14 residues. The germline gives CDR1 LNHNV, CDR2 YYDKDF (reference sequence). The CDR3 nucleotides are TGTGCCACCAGTCGGGACACCTCTGGAAACACCATATATTTT. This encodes CATSRDTSGNTIYF. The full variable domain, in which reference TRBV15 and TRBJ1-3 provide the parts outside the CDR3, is DAMVIQNPRYQVTQFGKPVTLSCSQTLNHNVMYWYQQKSSQAPKLLFHYYDKDFNNEADTPDNFQSRRPNTSFCFLDIRSPGLGDTAMYLCATSRDTSGNTIYFGEGSWLTVV.

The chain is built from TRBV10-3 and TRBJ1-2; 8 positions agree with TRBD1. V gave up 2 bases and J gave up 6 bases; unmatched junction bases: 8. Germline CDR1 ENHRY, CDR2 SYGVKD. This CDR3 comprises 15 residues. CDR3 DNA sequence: TGTGCCATCAGTGAGGAGGACAGGGCAGGGCATGGCTACACCTTC. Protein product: CAISEEDRAGHGYTF.

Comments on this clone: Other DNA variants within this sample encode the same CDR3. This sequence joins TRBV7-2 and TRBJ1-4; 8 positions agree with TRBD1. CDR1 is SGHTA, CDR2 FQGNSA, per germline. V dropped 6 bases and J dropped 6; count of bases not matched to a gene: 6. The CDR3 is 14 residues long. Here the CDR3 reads CASSRQGRDEKLFF. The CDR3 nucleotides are TGTGCCAGCAGTCGACAGGGGAGGGATGAAAAACTGTTTTTT.

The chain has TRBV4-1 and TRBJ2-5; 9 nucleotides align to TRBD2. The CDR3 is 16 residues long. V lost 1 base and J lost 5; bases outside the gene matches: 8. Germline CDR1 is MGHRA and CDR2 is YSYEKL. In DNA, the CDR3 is TGCGCCAGCAGCCAAGTCCGAGGGACTAGCTTGGAGACCCAGTACTTC. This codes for CASSQVRGTSLETQYF.

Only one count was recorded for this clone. The CDR3 reads CASSKLADVIKTQYF. DNA for the CDR3: TGTGCCAGCAGCAAACTAGCGGACGTTATAAAGACCCAGTACTTC. The chain combines TRBV7-9 with TRBJ2-5; 8 bases agree with TRBD2. CDR1 is SEHNR, CDR2 FQNEAQ, per germline (reference sequence). V was pared by 5 bases and J by 6 bases, with 11 bases of the junction left unmatched. The CDR3 totals 15 residues.

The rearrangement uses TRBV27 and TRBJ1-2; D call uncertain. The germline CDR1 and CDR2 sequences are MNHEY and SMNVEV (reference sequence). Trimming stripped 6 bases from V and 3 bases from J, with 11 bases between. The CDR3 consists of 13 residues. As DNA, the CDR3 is TGTGCCAGCAGGGATAGGAGGGACTATGGCTACACCTTC. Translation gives CASRDRRDYGYTF.

The CDR3 region is CASSFSSGRALSSYEQYF. The CDR3 coding sequence is TGTGCCAGCAGTTTTAGTAGCGGGAGAGCTCTTAGCTCCTACGAGCAGTACTTC. This rearrangement joins TRBV27 to TRBJ2-7, with 9 bases that match TRBD2. Losses at the gene ends were 3 bases for V and 0 bases for J; bases not matched to a gene: 12. The germline gives CDR1 MNHEY, CDR2 SMNVEV (reference sequence). This CDR3 is built from 18 residues.

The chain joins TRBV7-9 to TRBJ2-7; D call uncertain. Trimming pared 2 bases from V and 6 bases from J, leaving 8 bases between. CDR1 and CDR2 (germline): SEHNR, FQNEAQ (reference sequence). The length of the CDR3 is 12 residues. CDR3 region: CASSLIVGEQYF. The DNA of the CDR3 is TGTGCCAGCAGCTTAATAGTGGGCGAGCAGTACTTC.

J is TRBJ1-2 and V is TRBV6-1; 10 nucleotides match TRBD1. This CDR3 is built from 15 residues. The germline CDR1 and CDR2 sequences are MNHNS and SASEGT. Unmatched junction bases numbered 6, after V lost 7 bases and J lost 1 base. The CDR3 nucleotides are TGTGCCAGCACCCGGGACAGGGGCGATAACTATGGCTACACCTTC. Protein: CASTRDRGDNYGYTF.

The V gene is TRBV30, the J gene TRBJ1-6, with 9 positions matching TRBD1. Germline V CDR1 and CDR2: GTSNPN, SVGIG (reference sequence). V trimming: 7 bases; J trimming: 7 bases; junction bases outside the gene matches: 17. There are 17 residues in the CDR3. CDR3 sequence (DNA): TGTGCCTCGGATCCGGGACAGGGAGGAAGGGGGAATTCACCCCTCCACTTT. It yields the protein CASDPGQGGRGNSPLHF.

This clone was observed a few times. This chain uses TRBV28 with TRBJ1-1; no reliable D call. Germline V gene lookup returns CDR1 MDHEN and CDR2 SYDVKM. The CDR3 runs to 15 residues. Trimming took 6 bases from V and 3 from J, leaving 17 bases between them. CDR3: CASRHPSGRDTEAFF. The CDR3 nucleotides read TGTGCCAGCAGACATCCCTCTGGACGGGACACTGAAGCTTTCTTT.

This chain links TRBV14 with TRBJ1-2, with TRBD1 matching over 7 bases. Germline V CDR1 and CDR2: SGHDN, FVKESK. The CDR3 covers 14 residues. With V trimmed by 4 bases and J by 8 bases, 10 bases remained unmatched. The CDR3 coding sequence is TGTGCCAGCAGCCGAATACAGGGGAGTCGCGGCTACACCTTC. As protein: CASSRIQGSRGYTF.

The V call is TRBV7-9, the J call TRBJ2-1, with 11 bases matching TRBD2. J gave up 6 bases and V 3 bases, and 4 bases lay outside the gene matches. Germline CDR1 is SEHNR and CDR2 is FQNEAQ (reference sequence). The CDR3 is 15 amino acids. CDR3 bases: TGTGCCAGCAGCTTCTTCGGGACTAGCGGCAATGAGCAGTTCTTC. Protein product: CASSFFGTSGNEQFF.

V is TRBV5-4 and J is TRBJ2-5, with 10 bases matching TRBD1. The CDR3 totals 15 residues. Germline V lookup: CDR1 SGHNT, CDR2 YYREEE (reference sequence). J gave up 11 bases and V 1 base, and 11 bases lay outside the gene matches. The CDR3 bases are TGTGCCAGCAGCTTGCCCGGGACAGGGGTGAGGGAGCAGTACTTC. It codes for CASSLPGTGVREQYF.

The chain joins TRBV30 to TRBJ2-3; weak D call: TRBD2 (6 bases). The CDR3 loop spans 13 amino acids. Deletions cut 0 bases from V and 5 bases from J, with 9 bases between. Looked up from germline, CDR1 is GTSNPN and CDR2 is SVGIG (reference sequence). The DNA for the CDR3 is TGTGCCTGGAGTGTATCCGGGGGAGATACGCAGTATTTT. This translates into CAWSVSGGDTQYF.

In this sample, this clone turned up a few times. DNA for the CDR3: TGTGCCAGCAGCTTACAAGCGGGAGCGACAGATGAGCAGTTCTTC. It is translated as CASSLQAGATDEQFF. The chain recombines TRBV5-6 with TRBJ2-1; 8 bases match TRBD2. The germline gives CDR1 SGHDT, CDR2 YYEEEE. The junction had 9 bases not matched to a gene; V was cut back by 2 bases and J by 8 bases. This CDR3 comprises 15 residues.